The 9 T cell receptor beta chains below were found in one sample sequenced in a study of blood T cells in healthy people across ages (dated by TCRdb to the mid-2010s). Libraries came from 5' RACE. TCRdb names Illumina HiSeq 2500 as the instrument used. A second roughly 7 to 11 cycle PCR used a sample-barcoded 5' primer and a J-beta primer mix. Using fastp at Q25 and MiXCR, TCRdb reprocessed the public reads and kept productive beta chains. All rows with the same CDR3 protein become a single entry with the most common DNA and genes. The sample table lists under 1,000,000 distinct CDR3 sequences, under 40% of them with a count of one. The biggest ten clones account for over 10% of the sample. The sequenced material came from blood. The source is a man between 18 and 35 years old in good health.

This clonotype was recorded at least ten times. The V gene is TRBV20-1, the J gene TRBJ1-5; 7 nucleotides align to TRBD1. CDR1 and CDR2 from the germline V gene are DFQATT and SNEGSKA (reference sequence). The CDR3 extends over 14 amino acids. The J segment lost 4 bases and the V segment lost 4 bases, leaving 7 bases of the junction unmatched. Here the CDR3 DNA reads TGCAGTGCTAAGGGGGCGCGAGGGAATCAGCCCCAGCATTTT. The encoded protein is CSAKGARGNQPQHF.

The CDR3 loop reads CASSPPVGQDYNEQYF. The CDR3 nucleotides read TGTGCCAGCAGCCCTCCAGTGGGACAGGATTACAATGAGCAGTACTTC. The rearrangement uses TRBV9 and TRBJ2-7; TRBD1 agrees at 8 bases. This CDR3 has 16 residues. Germline loops: CDR1 SGDLS, CDR2 YYNGEE. V was clipped by 4 bases and J by 7 bases; unmatched bases: 16.

This clonotype was seen a few times. The genes are TRBV20-1 and TRBJ1-2; no reliable D call. Trimming left V 1 base short and J 6 bases short, with 12 bases between. The CDR3 is 13 residues long. Germline CDR1 DFQATT, CDR2 SNEGSKA (reference sequence). The CDR3 loop reads CSARAVAENGYTF. CDR3 nucleotide sequence: TGCAGTGCTAGAGCGGTGGCAGAGAATGGCTACACCTTC.

Comment on this clonotype: This CDR3 is missing its conserved last phenylalanine or tryptophan, likely due to a read error. This chain joins TRBV5-1 and TRBJ2-5, with 13 bases fitting TRBD2. The CDR3 spans 16 residues. CDR1 SGHRS and CDR2 YFSETQ come from the germline V gene. The ends lost 3 bases at V and 11 bases at J; junction bases unmatched: 13. In DNA, the CDR3 is TGCGCCAGCAGCTCCGTGGGGACTAGCGGGGTAAATGAGCAGTACTTA. It translates to CASSSVGTSGVNEQYL.

This clonotype was counted many times. Compared with germline, one end of the junction differs, possibly owing to a read error. The CDR3 sequence is CASSLETGGYNEQFF. In DNA form, the CDR3 reads TGCGCCAGCAGCTTGGAAACAGGGGGATACAATGAGCAGTTCTTC. The gene calls are TRBV5-4 and TRBJ2-1; the match to TRBD1 covers 8 bases. Germline CDR1 SGHNT, CDR2 YYREEE (reference sequence). The CDR3 runs 15 residues.

J is TRBJ1-2 and V is TRBV20-1; D is perhaps TRBD1 (5 bases). The CDR3 length is 13 residues. The V end was cut by 5 bases, the J end by 4 bases, with 14 bases between. Germline V gene lookup returns CDR1 DFQATT and CDR2 SNEGSKA (reference sequence). Here the CDR3 DNA reads TGCAGTGCTCCTGGGACCCCGGGCTATGGCTACACCTTC. This codes for CSAPGTPGYGYTF.

The rearrangement joins TRBV11-3 to TRBJ2-5, with a weak D call TRBD2 (5 bases). From germline, CDR1 is SGHNT and CDR2 YENEEA. There are 13 residues in the CDR3. Trimming shortened V by 5 bases and J by 3 bases, and 10 bases separated the two germline ends. CDR3 in DNA: TGTGCCAGCAGCAGAGACGGGAAAGAGACCCAGTACTTC. Protein: CASSRDGKETQYF. Full variable domain (remainder filled in from reference TRBV11-3 and TRBJ2-5): EAGVVQSPRYKIIEKKQPVAFWCNPISGHNTLYWYLQNLGQGPELLIRYENEEAVDDSQLPKDRFSAERLKGVDSTLKIQPAELGDSAVYLCASSRDGKETQYFGPGTRLLVL.

The chain is built from TRBV14 and TRBJ1-6, with D perhaps matching TRBD1 (5 bases). Looked up from germline, CDR1 is SGHDN and CDR2 is FVKESK. This CDR3 is built from 16 residues. Between the trimmed V and J ends, which lost 4 bases and 0 bases, there was a span of 10 bases. The CDR3 protein is CASSPLGRSYNSPLHF. Written as DNA, the CDR3 is TGTGCCAGCAGCCCCCTGGGGCGCTCCTATAATTCACCCCTCCACTTT.

This clonotype has a count of ten or more. The CDR3 sequence is CSARAGASYEQYF. For the CDR3, the DNA is TGCAGTGCGCGAGCGGGGGCCTCCTACGAGCAGTACTTC. The rearrangement joins TRBV20-1 to TRBJ2-7, with 8 bases that match TRBD2. The CDR3 sequence is 13 residues long. Germline V gene lookup returns CDR1 DFQATT and CDR2 SNEGSKA (reference sequence). The ends lost 6 bases at V and 0 bases at J; junction bases unmatched: 4.